Below, 29 T cell receptor beta chains from the same sample are listed, as sequenced in a study of control samples from healthy donors and cancer patients. Profiled with immunoSEQ multiplex PCR; TCRdb holds only in-frame clones, not every one. The table shows 200,000 to 250,000 clones, with about 94% occurring only once. The sequenced sample consisted of blood. The source of these receptors is a man aged 50-60 years in good health.

The chain is built from TRBV7-3 and TRBJ2-5, with TRBD1 matching over 11 bases. Looked up from germline, CDR1 is SGHTA and CDR2 is FQGTGA. The CDR3 has 16 amino acids. V shed 0 bases and J 5 bases; nucleotides not matched to a gene: 5. The CDR3 reads CASSLTGTGGNETQYF. The DNA of the CDR3 is TGTGCCAGCAGCTTAACCGGGACAGGGGGGAATGAGACCCAGTACTTC.

J is TRBJ1-3 and V is TRBV5-1; D call uncertain. This CDR3 contains 14 residues. Trimming took 0 bases from V and 4 from J, leaving 8 bases between them. Germline values: CDR1 SGHRS, CDR2 YFSETQ. The CDR3 DNA reads TGCGCCAGCAGCTTGGGGCTCAACGGAAACACCATATATTTT. It codes for CASSLGLNGNTIYF.

The chain employs TRBV24-1 and TRBJ2-4; a possible D gene is TRBD1 (6 bases). The CDR3 loop spans 16 amino acids. V lost 3 bases, J lost 0 bases, and 11 bases lay in between. Looked up from germline, CDR1 is KGHDR and CDR2 is SFDVKD. The CDR3 reads CATSDGDNLAKNIQYF. DNA for the CDR3: TGTGCCACCAGTGATGGGGACAACCTAGCCAAAAACATTCAGTACTTC.

This chain links TRBV19 with TRBJ2-3; no clear D gene. V was shortened by 4 bases and J by 2 bases, with 16 bases between the two germline ends. The CDR3 sequence is 16 residues long. Germline CDR1 LNHDA, CDR2 SQIVND (reference sequence). The CDR3 protein is CASSTRHLSPTDTQYF. Written as DNA, the CDR3 is TGTGCCAGTAGTACACGACACCTTTCTCCCACAGATACGCAGTATTTT.

The rearrangement links TRBV6-4 to TRBJ1-2; 9 nucleotides align to TRBD1. After removal of 6 bases from V and 4 bases from J, the junction contained 3 bases not matched to a gene. CDR3 length: 13 amino acids. CDR1 and CDR2 (germline): MRHNA, SNTAGT. CDR3 bases: TGTGCCAGCAGCGCGGGACAGGGCTATGGCTACACCTTC. Its protein product is CASSAGQGYGYTF.

V usage is TRBV7-2 and J usage is TRBJ1-5; a possible D gene is TRBD1 (5 bases). The CDR3 runs to 15 residues. CDR1 is SGHTA and CDR2 is FQGNSA in the germline V gene. V lost 3 bases to trimming and J lost 0 bases, with 9 bases between them. CDR3 amino acids: CASSLEGISNQPQHF. In DNA form, the CDR3 reads TGTGCCAGCAGCTTGGAGGGGATTAGCAATCAGCCCCAGCATTTT. The whole variable domain, filled in from reference TRBV7-2 and TRBJ1-5, reads GAGVSQSPSNKVTEKGKDVELRCDPISGHTALYWYRQSLGQGLEFLIYFQGNSAPDKSGLPSDRFSAERTGGSVSTLTIQRTQQEDSAVYLCASSLEGISNQPQHFGDGTRLSIL.

The chain has TRBV5-6 and TRBJ1-4; possible D gene TRBD1, 5 bases. Trimming pared 3 bases from V and 0 bases from J, leaving 15 bases between. The CDR3 sequence is 17 residues long. CDR1 and CDR2 from the germline V gene are SGHDT and YYEEEE. CDR3 DNA: TGTGCCAGCAGCTGGGGGGGTATAGACGCAACTAATGAAAAACTGTTTTTT. This sequence encodes CASSWGGIDATNEKLFF. The full variable domain, rest sourced from reference TRBV5-6 and TRBJ1-4, is DAGVTQSPTHLIKTRGQQVTLRCSPKSGHDTVSWYQQALGQGPQFIFQYYEEEERQRGNFPDRFSGHQFPNYSSELNVNALLLGDSALYLCASSWGGIDATNEKLFFGSGTQLSVL.

The rearrangement joins TRBV28 to TRBJ2-6; tentative D call: TRBD1 (5 bases). The CDR3 spans 16 residues. CDR1 is MDHEN, CDR2 SYDVKM, per germline. The germline V and J ends were trimmed by 2 bases and 2 bases, with 10 bases remaining between them. This chain's CDR3 is CASSLQGATGANVLTF. CDR3 in DNA: TGTGCCAGCAGTTTACAAGGGGCAACTGGGGCCAACGTCCTGACTTTC.

This rearrangement joins TRBV11-2 to TRBJ1-2; D is unresolved. Trimming took 1 base from V and 2 from J, leaving 8 bases between them. Per germline, CDR1 SGHAT and CDR2 FQNNGV. The CDR3 loop spans 14 amino acids. In nucleotides, the CDR3 is TGTGCCAGCAGCTTAGGCGTGGGGAACTATGGCTACACCTTC. Translating it yields CASSLGVGNYGYTF.

This chain uses TRBV4-1 with TRBJ2-5; D is perhaps TRBD1 (7 bases). Germline loops: CDR1 MGHRA, CDR2 YSYEKL. Trimming cost V 0 bases and J 2 bases, with 13 bases left between them. The CDR3 extends over 16 amino acids. The CDR3 DNA follows: TGCGCCAGCAGCCAAGATTCAGGGGGGTATCAAGAGACCCAGTACTTC. It codes for CASSQDSGGYQETQYF.

The rearrangement links TRBV14 to TRBJ1-5; D unclear. Per the germline V gene, CDR1 is SGHDN and CDR2 is FVKESK. The V end was cut by 4 bases, the J end by 4 bases, with 5 bases between. The CDR3 runs to 12 residues. The CDR3 spells CASSRPNQPQHF. The CDR3 coding sequence is TGTGCCAGCAGCCGACCTAATCAGCCCCAGCATTTT. The whole variable domain, remainder taken from reference TRBV14 and TRBJ1-5, is EAGVTQFPSHSVIEKGQTVTLRCDPISGHDNLYWYRRVMGKEIKFLLHFVKESKQDESGMPNNRFLAERTGGTYSTLKVQPAELEDSGVYFCASSRPNQPQHFGDGTRLSIL.

The chain couples TRBV7-9 to TRBJ1-4; D is unclear. Germline values: CDR1 SEHNR, CDR2 FQNEAQ (reference sequence). Trimming removed 2 bases from V and 12 bases from J, with 10 bases in between. There are 12 residues in the CDR3. CDR3 amino acids: CASSLSSAELFF. CDR3 sequence (DNA): TGTGCCAGCAGCTTAAGTTCAGCGGAACTGTTTTTT.

The chain recombines TRBV6-4 with TRBJ2-7, with 10 bases matching TRBD2. The CDR3 covers 17 residues. The V gene end was trimmed by 6 bases and the J gene end by 1 base; junction bases not matched to a gene: 12. In germline, CDR1 is MRHNA, CDR2 SNTAGT. For the CDR3, the DNA is TGTGCCAGCAGGAAAACCCTAGCGGGGGTAACATCCTACGAGCAGTACTTC. Amino acids: CASRKTLAGVTSYEQYF.

This rearrangement joins TRBV2 to TRBJ1-6, with a tentative D call TRBD1 (6 bases). V was trimmed by 7 bases and J by 6 bases, leaving 10 bases between them. Looked up from germline, CDR1 is SNHLY and CDR2 is FYNNEI. The CDR3 is made up of 13 amino acids. CDR3 DNA sequence: TGTGCCAGCAATTTGGACAGTAATTCACCCCTCCACTTT. Translating gives CASNLDSNSPLHF.

J is TRBJ1-1 and V is TRBV28; TRBD1 aligns across 10 bases. Germline values: CDR1 MDHEN, CDR2 SYDVKM. The CDR3 is 14 residues long. With 6 bases clipped from V and 5 bases from J, the junction kept 6 bases outside the gene matches. The CDR3 reads CASSVGQGWTEAFF. In nucleotides, the CDR3 is TGTGCCAGCAGCGTGGGACAGGGGTGGACTGAAGCTTTCTTT.

This clone was counted a single time. The gene calls are TRBV4-1 and TRBJ1-6, with D possibly being TRBD1 (6 bases). In germline, CDR1 is MGHRA, CDR2 YSYEKL. With 1 base removed from V and 4 bases from J, the gap between germline ends came to 14 bases. This CDR3 contains 17 residues. This chain's CDR3 is CASSQGSGQLYNSPLHF. The CDR3 DNA is TGCGCCAGCAGCCAAGGATCCGGACAGCTTTATAATTCACCCCTCCACTTT.

The chain carries TRBV7-6 and TRBJ2-2, with D unclear. The germline V gene encodes CDR1 SGHVS and CDR2 FNYEAQ. CDR3 size: 11 residues. With 3 bases removed from V and 6 bases from J, the gap between germline ends came to 2 bases. This chain's CDR3 is CASSLAGELFF. The CDR3 nucleotides are TGTGCCAGCAGCTTGGCCGGGGAGCTGTTTTTT.

This clone was counted a single time. The chain has TRBV7-2 and TRBJ2-3, with TRBD2 matching 7 bases. Looked up from germline, CDR1 is SGHTA and CDR2 is FQGNSA. The CDR3 sequence is 16 residues long. J gave up 5 bases and V 5 bases, and 13 bases lay outside the gene matches. For the CDR3, the DNA is TGTGCCAGCAGCCGCGCGGGTAGCGGGTTGAGAGATACGCAGTATTTT. Translated: CASSRAGSGLRDTQYF. Drawing the rest from reference TRBV7-2 and TRBJ2-3, the complete variable domain is GAGVSQSPSNKVTEKGKDVELRCDPISGHTALYWYRQSLGQGLEFLIYFQGNSAPDKSGLPSDRFSAERTGGSVSTLTIQRTQQEDSAVYLCASSRAGSGLRDTQYFGPGTRLTVL.

This clone was seen a single time. J is TRBJ2-2 and V is TRBV11-1; D may be TRBD1 (5 bases). The CDR3 is 16 residues long. With 1 base removed from V and 2 bases from J, the gap between germline ends came to 11 bases. Germline CDR1 SGHAT, CDR2 FQDESV (reference sequence). CDR3 in amino acids: CASSLVQGPNTGELFF. In DNA form, the CDR3 reads TGTGCCAGCAGCTTAGTGCAGGGCCCCAACACCGGGGAGCTGTTTTTT.

The CDR3 DNA is TGTGCCAGCAGCCCGTCGGGACAGAACACCGGGGAGCTGTTTTTT. Translated, it gives CASSPSGQNTGELFF. V gene TRBV6-2 or TRBV6-3 combines with J gene TRBJ2-2, with D tentatively TRBD1 (6 bases). V was cut by 6 bases and J by 1 base, with 12 bases left in between. The CDR3 is made up of 15 amino acids. CDR1 MNHEY and CDR2 SVGEGT come from the germline V gene.

This chain links TRBV5-5 with TRBJ1-4, with 8 positions matching TRBD1. V lost 4 bases to trimming and J lost 5 bases; unmatched junction nucleotides: 10. Germline lookup yields CDR1 SGHKS and CDR2 YYEKEE (reference sequence). There are 16 residues in the CDR3. DNA of the CDR3: TGTGCCAGCAGCGTTACAGGGGGTCAAGGAAATGAAAAACTGTTTTTT. It yields the protein CASSVTGGQGNEKLFF.

This chain joins TRBV7-9 and TRBJ1-4; a weak D match, TRBD1 (6 bases). Trimming removed 7 bases at V and 0 bases at J, with 9 bases between. This CDR3 region has 14 residues. Germline V gives CDR1 SEHNR, CDR2 FQNEAQ (reference sequence). CDR3 amino acids: CASTGQSTNEKLFF. The CDR3 DNA reads as TGTGCCAGCACCGGACAGTCAACTAATGAAAAACTGTTTTTT.

The chain couples TRBV6-5 to TRBJ1-2, with D possibly matching TRBD1 (6 bases). Looked up from germline, CDR1 is MNHEY and CDR2 is SVGAGI. The CDR3 extends over 13 amino acids. Trimming removed 6 bases from V and 7 bases from J, with 15 bases in between. In DNA, the CDR3 is TGTGCCAGCAGCGAGACAGGAGTTGGTGGCTACACCTTC. It encodes CASSETGVGGYTF.

V is TRBV5-5 and J is TRBJ2-7; D is tentatively TRBD1 or TRBD2 (5 bases each). V was cut by 0 bases and J by 3 bases, with 16 bases left in between. CDR1 is SGHKS, CDR2 YYEKEE, per germline (reference sequence). The CDR3 totals 16 residues. Here the CDR3 reads CASSLAQGTLNYEQYF. The CDR3, as DNA: TGTGCCAGCAGCTTGGCACAAGGGACCCTCAACTACGAGCAGTACTTC.

J is TRBJ2-1 and V is TRBV19; 7 bases agree with TRBD1. After removal of 5 bases from V and 0 bases from J, the junction contained 4 bases not matched to a gene. CDR1 is LNHDA and CDR2 is SQIVND in the germline V gene (reference sequence). The CDR3 totals 15 residues. Written as DNA, the CDR3 is TGTGCCAGTAGTTCGACAGGGAGCTCCTACAATGAGCAGTTCTTC. Its translation is CASSSTGSSYNEQFF.

J is TRBJ1-5 and V is TRBV19; 9 bases are shared with TRBD1. The junction had 10 bases not matched to a gene; V was cut back by 1 base and J by 6 bases. CDR1 and CDR2 (germline): LNHDA, SQIVND (reference sequence). The CDR3 extends over 17 amino acids. The CDR3 nucleotides are TGTGCCAGTAGTATAGGGAAGGACAGGGGAATAAGTCAGCCCCAGCATTTT. It codes for CASSIGKDRGISQPQHF.

V usage is TRBV6-5 and J usage is TRBJ2-7; 7 bases are a match to TRBD2. Germline V gives CDR1 MNHEY, CDR2 SVGAGI. The V and J ends lost 7 bases and 2 bases, in that order; junction bases with no gene match: 5. The CDR3 extends over 13 amino acids. CDR3 amino acids: CASTRGIAYEQYV. The DNA for the CDR3 is TGTGCCAGCACGCGGGGGATCGCCTACGAGCAGTACGTC.

V is TRBV6-5 and J is TRBJ1-1; D is unclear. The CDR3 is 14 amino acids. The germline V and J ends were trimmed by 6 bases and 0 bases, with 11 bases remaining between them. From germline, CDR1 is MNHEY and CDR2 SVGAGI. CDR3 sequence: CASRTGSMNTEAFF. Written as DNA, the CDR3 is TGTGCCAGCAGAACGGGATCCATGAACACTGAAGCTTTCTTT.

The CDR3 here is CASSQGELNEQYF. Here the CDR3 DNA reads TGTGCCAGCAGCCAAGGGGAATTGAACGAGCAGTACTTC. The chain has TRBV7-9 and TRBJ2-7, with a tentative D call TRBD1 (5 bases). Germline-derived CDR1 and CDR2 are SEHNR and FQNEAQ (reference sequence). Trimming shortened V by 5 bases and J by 5 bases, and 13 bases separated the two germline ends. This CDR3 is 13 amino acids long.